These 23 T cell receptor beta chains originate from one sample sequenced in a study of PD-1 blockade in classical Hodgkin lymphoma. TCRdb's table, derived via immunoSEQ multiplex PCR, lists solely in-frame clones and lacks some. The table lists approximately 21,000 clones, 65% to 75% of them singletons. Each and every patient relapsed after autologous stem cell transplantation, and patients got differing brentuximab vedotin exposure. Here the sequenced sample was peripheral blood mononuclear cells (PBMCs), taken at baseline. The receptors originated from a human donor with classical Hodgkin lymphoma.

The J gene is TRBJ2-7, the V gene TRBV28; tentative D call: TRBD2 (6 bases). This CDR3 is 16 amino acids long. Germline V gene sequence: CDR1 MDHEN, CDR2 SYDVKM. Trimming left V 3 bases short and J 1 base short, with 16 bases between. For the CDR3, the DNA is TGTGCCAGCAGTTTCTATTGGGGGGAACCTTCCTACGAGCAGTACTTC. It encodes CASSFYWGEPSYEQYF. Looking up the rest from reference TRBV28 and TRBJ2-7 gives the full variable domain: DVKVTQSSRYLVKRTGEKVFLECVQDMDHENMFWYRQDPGLGLRLIYFSYDVKMKEKGDIPEGYSVSREKKERFSLILESASTNQTSMYLCASSFYWGEPSYEQYFGPGTRLTVT.

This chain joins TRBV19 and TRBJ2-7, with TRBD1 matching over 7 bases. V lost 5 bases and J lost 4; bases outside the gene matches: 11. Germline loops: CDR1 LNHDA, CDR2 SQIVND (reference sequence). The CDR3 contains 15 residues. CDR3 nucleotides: TGTGCCAGTAGTCTTAGTACAGGGGCCAGTTACGAGCAGTACTTC. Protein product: CASSLSTGASYEQYF.

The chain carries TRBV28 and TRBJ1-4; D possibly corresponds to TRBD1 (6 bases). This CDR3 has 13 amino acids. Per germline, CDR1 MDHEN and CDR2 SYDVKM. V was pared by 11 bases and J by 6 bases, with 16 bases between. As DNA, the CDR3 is TGTGCCTCCGGGGGGCCGATTGATGAAAAACTGTTTTTT. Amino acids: CASGGPIDEKLFF.

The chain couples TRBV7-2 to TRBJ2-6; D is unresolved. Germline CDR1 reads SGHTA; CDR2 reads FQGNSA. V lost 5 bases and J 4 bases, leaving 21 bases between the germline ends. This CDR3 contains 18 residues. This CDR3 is CASSRLGIAAEGANVLTF. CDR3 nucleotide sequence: TGTGCCAGCAGCCGGTTGGGGATAGCCGCCGAAGGGGCCAACGTCCTGACTTTC.

The CDR3 nucleotides are TGTGCCAGCAGCTTATGGGTGGACAGGGGGCTCCAAGAGACCCAGTACTTC. It specifies CASSLWVDRGLQETQYF. This chain connects TRBV11-2 to TRBJ2-5; 11 positions match TRBD1. From germline, CDR1 is SGHAT and CDR2 FQNNGV. V trimming: 2 bases; J trimming: 1 base; junction bases outside the gene matches: 6. The CDR3 is made up of 17 amino acids.

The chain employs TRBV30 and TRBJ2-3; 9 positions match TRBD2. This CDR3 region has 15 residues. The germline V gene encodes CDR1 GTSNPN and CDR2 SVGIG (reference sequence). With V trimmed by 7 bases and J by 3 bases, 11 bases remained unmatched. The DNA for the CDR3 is TGTGCCTCGCAGCGGGGGGCTTTGGAAACAGATACGCAGTATTTT. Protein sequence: CASQRGALETDTQYF. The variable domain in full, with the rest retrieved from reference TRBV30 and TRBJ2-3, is SQTIHQWPATLVQPVGSPLSLECTVEGTSNPNLYWYRQAAGRGLQLLFYSVGIGQISSEVPQNLSASRPQDRQFILSSKKLLLSDSGFYLCASQRGALETDTQYFGPGTRLTVL.

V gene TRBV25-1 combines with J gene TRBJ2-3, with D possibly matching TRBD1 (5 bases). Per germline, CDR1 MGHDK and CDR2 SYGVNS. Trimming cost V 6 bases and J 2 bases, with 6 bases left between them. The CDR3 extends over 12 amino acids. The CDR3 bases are TGTGCCAGCAGGACAGACACAGATACGCAGTATTTT. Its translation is CASRTDTDTQYF.

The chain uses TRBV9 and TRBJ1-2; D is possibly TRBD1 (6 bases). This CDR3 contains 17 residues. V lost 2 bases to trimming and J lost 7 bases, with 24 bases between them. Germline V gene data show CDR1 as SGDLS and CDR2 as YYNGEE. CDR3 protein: CASSVALSGQQSFGYTF. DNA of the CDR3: TGTGCCAGCAGCGTGGCCCTCTCCGGACAGCAAAGTTTTGGCTACACCTTC.

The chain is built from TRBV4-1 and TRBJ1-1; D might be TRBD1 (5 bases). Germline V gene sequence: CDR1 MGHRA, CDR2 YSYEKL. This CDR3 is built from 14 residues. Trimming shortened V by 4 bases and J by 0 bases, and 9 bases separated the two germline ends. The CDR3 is CASSRGGMNTEAFF. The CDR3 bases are TGCGCCAGCAGCCGGGGGGGGATGAACACTGAAGCTTTCTTT.

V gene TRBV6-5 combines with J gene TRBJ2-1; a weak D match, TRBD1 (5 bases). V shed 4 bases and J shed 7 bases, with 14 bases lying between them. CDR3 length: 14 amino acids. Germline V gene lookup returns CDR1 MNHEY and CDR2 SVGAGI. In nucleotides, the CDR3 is TGTGCCAGCAGTTGGGGCTTGGGGCGGAATGAGCAGTTCTTC. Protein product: CASSWGLGRNEQFF.

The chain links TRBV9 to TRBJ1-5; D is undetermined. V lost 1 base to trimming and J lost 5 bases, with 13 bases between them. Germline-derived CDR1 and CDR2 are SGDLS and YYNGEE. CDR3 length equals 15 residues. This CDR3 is CASSVSWQRHQPQHF. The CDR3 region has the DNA TGTGCCAGCAGCGTATCTTGGCAGCGTCATCAGCCCCAGCATTTT.

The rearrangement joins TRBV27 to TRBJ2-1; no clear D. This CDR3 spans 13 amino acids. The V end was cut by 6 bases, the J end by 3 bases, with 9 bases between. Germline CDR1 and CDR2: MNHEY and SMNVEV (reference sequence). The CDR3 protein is CASRITVYNEQFF. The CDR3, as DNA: TGTGCCAGCAGAATTACCGTCTACAATGAGCAGTTCTTC.

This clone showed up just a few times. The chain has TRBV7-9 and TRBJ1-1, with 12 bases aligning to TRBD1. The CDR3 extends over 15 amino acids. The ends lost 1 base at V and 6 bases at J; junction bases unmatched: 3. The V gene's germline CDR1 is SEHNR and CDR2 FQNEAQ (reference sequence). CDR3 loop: CASSLEGTGGSEAFF. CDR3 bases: TGTGCCAGCAGCTTAGAGGGGACAGGGGGCTCTGAAGCTTTCTTT. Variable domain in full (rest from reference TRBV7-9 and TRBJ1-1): DTGVSQNPRHKITKRGQNVTFRCDPISEHNRLYWYRQTLGQGPEFLTYFQNEAQLEKSRLLSDRFSAERPKGSFSTLEIQRTEQGDSAMYLCASSLEGTGGSEAFFGQGTRLTVV.

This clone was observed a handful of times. The CDR3 sequence is CASSGKTGTPYGYTF. CDR3 bases: TGTGCCAGCAGTGGAAAAACAGGGACCCCCTATGGCTACACCTTC. The rearrangement joins TRBV6-1 to TRBJ1-2; D may be TRBD1 (6 bases). The V gene lost 4 bases and the J gene lost 4 bases, with 16 bases spanning the gap. The CDR3 length is 15 residues. Per germline, CDR1 MNHNS and CDR2 SASEGT.

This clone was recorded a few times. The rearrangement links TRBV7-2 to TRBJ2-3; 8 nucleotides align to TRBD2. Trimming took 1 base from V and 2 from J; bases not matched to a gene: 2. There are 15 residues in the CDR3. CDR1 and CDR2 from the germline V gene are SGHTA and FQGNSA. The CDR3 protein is CASSLVAGFTDTQYF. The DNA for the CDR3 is TGTGCCAGCAGCTTAGTAGCGGGGTTCACAGATACGCAGTATTTT.

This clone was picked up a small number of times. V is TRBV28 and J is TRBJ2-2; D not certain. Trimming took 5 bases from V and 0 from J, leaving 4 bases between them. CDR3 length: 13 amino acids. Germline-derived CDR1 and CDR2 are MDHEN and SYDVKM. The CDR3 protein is CASSTTNTGELFF. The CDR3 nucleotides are TGTGCCAGCAGTACAACGAACACCGGGGAGCTGTTTTTT.

CDR3 in amino acids: CASSQGVAGGSSYEQYF. Here the CDR3 DNA reads TGCGCCAGCAGCCAAGGAGTGGCGGGGGGAAGTTCCTACGAGCAGTACTTC. V and J are TRBV4-3 and TRBJ2-7, with 8 bases matching TRBD2. The trim removed 1 base at V and 1 base at J, leaving 9 bases unmatched. CDR1 and CDR2 from the germline V gene are LGHNA and YSLEER. The CDR3 is made up of 17 amino acids.

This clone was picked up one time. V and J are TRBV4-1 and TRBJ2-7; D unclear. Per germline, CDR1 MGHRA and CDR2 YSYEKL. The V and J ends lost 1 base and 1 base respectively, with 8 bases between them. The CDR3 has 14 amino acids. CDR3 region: CASSQVAGSYEQYF. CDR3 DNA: TGCGCCAGCAGCCAAGTGGCAGGTTCCTACGAGCAGTACTTC.

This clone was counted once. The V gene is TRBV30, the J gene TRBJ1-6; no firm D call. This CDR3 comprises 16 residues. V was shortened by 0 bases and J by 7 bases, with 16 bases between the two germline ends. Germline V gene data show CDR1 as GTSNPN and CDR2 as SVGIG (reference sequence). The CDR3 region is CAWSVPGRLPNSPLHF. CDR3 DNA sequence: TGTGCCTGGAGTGTACCCGGTAGATTGCCGAATTCACCCCTCCACTTT.

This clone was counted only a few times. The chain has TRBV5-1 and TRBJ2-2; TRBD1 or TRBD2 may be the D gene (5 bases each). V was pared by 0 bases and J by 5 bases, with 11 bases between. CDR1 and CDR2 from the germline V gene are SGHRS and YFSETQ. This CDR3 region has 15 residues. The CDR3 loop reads CASSLGVEGTGELFF. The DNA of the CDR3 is TGCGCCAGCAGCTTGGGTGTCGAGGGGACCGGGGAGCTGTTTTTT.

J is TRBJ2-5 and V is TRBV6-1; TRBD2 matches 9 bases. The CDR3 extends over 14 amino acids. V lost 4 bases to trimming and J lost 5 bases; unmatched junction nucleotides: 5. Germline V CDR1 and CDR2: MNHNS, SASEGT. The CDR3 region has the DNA TGTGCCAGCAGTGCTAGCGGGACTAAGGAGACCCAGTACTTC. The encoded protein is CASSASGTKETQYF.

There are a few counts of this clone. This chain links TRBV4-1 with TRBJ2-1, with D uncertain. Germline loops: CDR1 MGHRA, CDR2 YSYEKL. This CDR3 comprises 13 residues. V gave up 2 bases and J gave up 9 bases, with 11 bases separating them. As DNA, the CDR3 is TGCGCCAGCAGCCAAAATGGTGTTACTGAGCAGTTCTTC. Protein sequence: CASSQNGVTEQFF.

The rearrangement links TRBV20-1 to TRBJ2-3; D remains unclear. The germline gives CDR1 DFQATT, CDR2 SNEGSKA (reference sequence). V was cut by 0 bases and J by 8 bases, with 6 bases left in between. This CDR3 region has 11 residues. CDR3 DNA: TGCAGTGCTAGAGATACTCCTACGCAGTATTTT. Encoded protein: CSARDTPTQYF.